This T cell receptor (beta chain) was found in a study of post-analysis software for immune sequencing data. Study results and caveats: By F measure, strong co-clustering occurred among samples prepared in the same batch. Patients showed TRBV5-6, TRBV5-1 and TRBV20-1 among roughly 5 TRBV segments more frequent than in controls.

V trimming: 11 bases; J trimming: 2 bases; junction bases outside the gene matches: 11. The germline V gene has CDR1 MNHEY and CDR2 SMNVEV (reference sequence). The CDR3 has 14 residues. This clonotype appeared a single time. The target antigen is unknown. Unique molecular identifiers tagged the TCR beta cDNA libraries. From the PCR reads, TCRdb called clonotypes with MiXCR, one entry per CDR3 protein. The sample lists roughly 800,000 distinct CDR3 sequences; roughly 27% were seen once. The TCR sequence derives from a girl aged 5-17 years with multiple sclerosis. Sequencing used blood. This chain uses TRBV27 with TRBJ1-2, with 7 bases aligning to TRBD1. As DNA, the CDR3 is TGTGCCGACAGTTTGACAGGGACGAACTATGGCTACACCTTC. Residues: CADSLTGTNYGYTF.